The present T cell receptor beta chain was sequenced within a study of immune cell composition in non-small cell lung cancer. Regarding the study as a whole: Tumour TCR-beta clonality showed no significant link to smoking pack-years. TIL tumour reactivity correlated with maximal tumour-associated clone frequency in adenocarcinoma.

The germline V gene has CDR1 SGHNT and CDR2 YYREEE (reference sequence). This CDR3 region has 16 residues. V gave up 3 bases and J gave up 2 bases; unmatched junction bases: 11. Sequencing used immunoSEQ multiplex PCR; TCRdb keeps in-frame clones, though not all of them. The data show 1,500 to 2,500 clones, with 72% seen just once and 8.8% held by the top ten. About this clone itself: Antigen specificity is unknown.

Normal lung was sampled as far from the tumour as possible, at least 3 cm. The TCR sequence derives from a human donor with non-small cell lung cancer. Sequenced sample: non-adjacent lung tissue. V usage is TRBV5-4 and J usage is TRBJ2-7, with 7 bases identical to TRBD1. For the CDR3, the DNA is TGTGCCAGCAGCTCGAAACAGGGGATGCCAACCTACGAGCAGTACTTC. Translating gives CASSSKQGMPTYEQYF.